This T cell receptor beta chain originates from a study of early T cells in non-severe SARS-CoV-2 infection (dated by TCRdb to the early 2020s). Context from the whole study: Because TCR sequencing relied on bulk RNA taken from unsorted whole blood, pairing of alpha and beta chains was not possible. Findings and caveats that apply to the study as a whole: VDJdb matching was skewed toward anti-spike CD8 responses, so virus-specific expansions were likely underestimated and private and CD4 specificities were missed.

Concerning this clonotype: Its cognate antigen has yet to be identified. Base qualities are not provided; no much larger clone lies one nucleotide away.

Receptor amplification or capture employed 5' RACE. For sequencing, a NextSeq 500 was employed. To correct for sequencing error and PCR bias, the TCR library protocol tagged individual cDNA molecules with unique molecular identifiers. Both TCR alpha and beta chains were sequenced, and tight co-correlation was observed between alpha and beta sequence abundances in each sample. The paper's processing steps were these. Decombinator V4 was used to annotate TCR sequences for V gene, J gene and CDR3. Expanded TCRs were defined as changing significantly between any two time points under a Poisson model with p below 0.0001. TCR abundances were normalised to the total number of TCRs sequenced per sample and were expressed as counts per million. TRAV1-2 paired with TRAJ12, TRAJ20 or TRAJ33 defined MAIT TCRs, while TRAV10 paired with TRAJ18 defined iNKT TCRs. VDJdb, accessed 1 November 2021, was searched for CMV, EBV and SARS-CoV-2 annotated TCRs, excluding TCRs annotated for multiple antigens. TCRdb redid the processing of the public reads, applying fastp at Q25 and MiXCR, and retained in-frame beta chains. Records with the same CDR3 protein are collapsed into one entry carrying the most frequent genes and DNA. TCRdb's processing, not the authors' own work, is the source of the V and J calls. The sample contains just under 65,000 distinct CDR3 sequences, around 11% of them found a single time. The leading ten clones occupy less than 3.5% of the sample.

From a lookup of the germline V gene (reference sequence), CDR1 and CDR2 are SGHAT and FQDESV. Inclusive of the bounding cysteine and phenylalanine, the CDR3 is 18 residues long. The read is trimmed to its CDR3 DNA, 54 bases read in frame from base 1. Here V drops 3 bases and J drops 7 bases, and the junction holds 15 bases not matched to any gene. A case-control design nested within a healthcare worker cohort in London, UK, was used, with weekly nasopharyngeal swab PCR tests and blood sampling performed. Healthcare workers were recruited during the week of the UK lockdown, between 23 and 31 March 2020, and followed weekly for up to about 16 weeks.

The TCR comes from an adult who was a healthcare worker with PCR-confirmed SARS-CoV-2 infection or an uninfected control (not recorded which). Material: whole blood, obtained at baseline. The V and J genes are TRBV11-1 and TRBJ1-6, with 7 central nucleotides matching TRBD1. The sequenced DNA is TGTGCCAGCAGCTTGGGCCTGAGGGGGCGCCGCCAGAATTCACCCCTCCACTTT. It translates to CASSLGLRGRRQNSPLHF.